The clone carrying this T cell receptor beta chain was seen only a few times. The data were taken from a study of blood T cell repertoires in COVID-19. V was pared by 5 bases and J by 5 bases, with 8 bases of the junction left unmatched. CDR3 size: 17 residues. CDR1 SGHTA and CDR2 FQGTGA come from the germline V gene. TCRdb's copy holds only in-frame clones and misses some; the assay was immunoSEQ multiplex PCR. The sample lists around 330,000 clones; approximately 90% were seen once. The V call is TRBV7-3, the J call TRBJ2-3; 15 nucleotides agree with TRBD2. The TCR sequence derives from a woman aged 45 to 65 with active or convalescent COVID-19. Sequenced sample: peripheral blood. The CDR3 region has the DNA TGTGCCAGCAGCCAGGGACTAGCGGGGGGCTCGGGAGATACGCAGTATTTT. This gives the protein CASSQGLAGGSGDTQYF.